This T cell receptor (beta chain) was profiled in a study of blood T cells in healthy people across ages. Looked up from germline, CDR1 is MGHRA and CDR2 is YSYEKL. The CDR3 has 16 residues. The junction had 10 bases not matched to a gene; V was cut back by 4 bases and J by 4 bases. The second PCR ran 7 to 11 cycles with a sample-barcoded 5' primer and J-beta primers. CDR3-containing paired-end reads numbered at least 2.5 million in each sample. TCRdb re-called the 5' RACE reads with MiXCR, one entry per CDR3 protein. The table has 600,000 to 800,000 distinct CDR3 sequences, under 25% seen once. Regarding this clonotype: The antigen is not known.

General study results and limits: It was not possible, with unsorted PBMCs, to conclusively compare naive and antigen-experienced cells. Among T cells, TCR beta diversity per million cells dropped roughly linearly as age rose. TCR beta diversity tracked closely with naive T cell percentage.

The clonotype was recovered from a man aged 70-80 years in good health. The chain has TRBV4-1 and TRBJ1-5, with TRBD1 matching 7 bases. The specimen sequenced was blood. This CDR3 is CASSLTPTGLNQPQHF. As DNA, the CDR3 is TGCGCCAGCAGCCTAACCCCGACAGGGCTGAATCAGCCCCAGCATTTT.